This is a list of T cell receptor beta chains from one sample in a study of radiotherapy plus CTLA-4 blockade in lung cancer. The method was immunoSEQ multiplex PCR; TCRdb's version includes in-frame clones alone and lacks a portion of them. The sample has over 100,000 clones, over 80% seen once; the top ten hold 5.5% to 7%. This specimen consisted of peripheral blood, obtained from a patient treated with radiotherapy plus ipilimumab. The origin of the receptors is a human donor with non-small cell lung cancer that progressed on radiotherapy plus ipilimumab. CDR3s include the opening cysteine and the closing phenylalanine or tryptophan. Each record gives: CDR3 length, V gene, CDR3 protein.

cdr3_length: 15; v_call: TRBV6-5; cdr3_aa: CASTLNRDRTEKLFF
cdr3_length: 15; v_call: TRBV5-5; cdr3_aa: CASSLPPGQSYEQYF
cdr3_length: 13; v_call: TRBV19; cdr3_aa: CASSPLARNEQFF
cdr3_length: 14; v_call: TRBV25-1; cdr3_aa: CASSAGTGQETQYF
cdr3_length: 15; v_call: TRBV7-7; cdr3_aa: CASSSSGSGTGELFF
cdr3_length: 15; v_call: TRBV5-6; cdr3_aa: CASSLRQGLPETQYF
cdr3_length: 14; v_call: TRBV5-5; cdr3_aa: CASSPTGRSYEQYF
cdr3_length: 16; v_call: TRBV5-1; cdr3_aa: CASSLASSGSSYEQYF
cdr3_length: 14; v_call: TRBV5-4; cdr3_aa: CASSPGDRGYGYTF
cdr3_length: 13; v_call: TRBV7-9; cdr3_aa: CASSEQGRDGYTF
cdr3_length: 12; v_call: TRBV29-1; cdr3_aa: CSVTSSYNEQFF
cdr3_length: 17; v_call: TRBV7-8; cdr3_aa: CASSLVTLRTGISEQYF
cdr3_length: 14; v_call: TRBV18; cdr3_aa: CASTPGQNSYEQYF
cdr3_length: 13; v_call: TRBV6-5; cdr3_aa: CASRLFGGTEAFF
cdr3_length: 15; v_call: TRBV7-2; cdr3_aa: CASSLTRGDADTQYF
cdr3_length: 14; v_call: TRBV7-8; cdr3_aa: CASSSLFRNQPQHF
cdr3_length: 14; v_call: TRBV7-2; cdr3_aa: CASSSDQVYNEQFF
cdr3_length: 12; v_call: TRBV6-1; cdr3_aa: CASSRVNTEAFF
cdr3_length: 15; v_call: TRBV25-1; cdr3_aa: CASSAAGGIQETQYF
cdr3_length: 17; v_call: TRBV27; cdr3_aa: CASSFLTGTGLSHEQFF
cdr3_length: 12; v_call: TRBV11-3; cdr3_aa: CASSDRIHGYTF
cdr3_length: 12; v_call: TRBV30; cdr3_aa: CAWNNRGYEQYF
cdr3_length: 17; v_call: TRBV11-3; cdr3_aa: CASSHRPGTISSYEQYF
cdr3_length: 13; v_call: TRBV7-8; cdr3_aa: CASSSQEQETQYF
cdr3_length: 17; v_call: TRBV5-1; cdr3_aa: CASSLGRLVSSYNEQFF
cdr3_length: 15; v_call: TRBV5-5; cdr3_aa: CASSLGDRVVYEQYF
cdr3_length: 16; v_call: TRBV6-5; cdr3_aa: CASSSPYRDYTGELFF
cdr3_length: 15; v_call: TRBV19; cdr3_aa: CASSRGQSMNTEAFF
cdr3_length: 13; v_call: TRBV6-1; cdr3_aa: CASSRLRGDTQYF